A single sample is the source of the 26 T cell receptor beta chains below, sequenced in a study of OX40 agonist ivuxolimab in advanced cancers. Clones were sequenced by immunoSEQ multiplex PCR, and TCRdb holds only the in-frame ones, with some missing. Here the sample spans tens of thousands of clones, 81% being singletons. Sequences were derived from CD4+ or CD8+ T cells sorted from blood, sampled in a trial of the OX40 agonist ivuxolimab. Every receptor here comes from an adult with an advanced solid tumor such as melanoma, head and neck, liver or kidney cancer.

The V gene is TRBV5-1, the J gene TRBJ1-2; D might be TRBD1 (6 bases). Germline V lookup: CDR1 SGHRS, CDR2 YFSETQ. Trimming removed 2 bases from V and 4 bases from J, with 15 bases in between. This CDR3 is 15 amino acids long. The chain's CDR3 is CASSLLQGPSYGYTF. The CDR3 coding sequence is TGCGCCAGCAGCTTACTACAGGGACCAAGCTATGGCTACACCTTC.

The chain employs TRBV18 and TRBJ2-1, with 9 bases aligning to TRBD1. With V trimmed by 5 bases and J by 3 bases, 11 bases remained unmatched. The CDR3 has 17 amino acids. From germline, CDR1 is KGHSH and CDR2 LQKENI. The CDR3 sequence: CASSSFKGQGIYNEQFF. The CDR3 DNA follows: TGTGCCAGCTCATCTTTTAAGGGACAGGGAATCTACAATGAGCAGTTCTTC. Full variable domain (remainder filled in from reference TRBV18 and TRBJ2-1): NAGVMQNPRHLVRRRGQEARLRCSPMKGHSHVYWYRQLPEEGLKFMVYLQKENIIDESGMPKERFSAEFPKEGPSILRIQQVVRGDSAAYFCASSSFKGQGIYNEQFFGPGTRLTVL.

The chain links TRBV2 to TRBJ1-1; weak D call: TRBD1 (5 bases). In germline, CDR1 is SNHLY, CDR2 FYNNEI. CDR3 size: 13 residues. V lost 6 bases and J 1 base, leaving 9 bases between the germline ends. CDR3: CASRRQGNTEAFF. CDR3 sequence (DNA): TGTGCCAGCAGGAGGCAGGGGAACACTGAAGCTTTCTTT. The variable domain in full, with the rest retrieved from reference TRBV2 and TRBJ1-1, is EPEVTQTPSHQVTQMGQEVILRCVPISNHLYFYWYRQILGQKVEFLVSFYNNEISEKSEIFDDQFSVERPDGSNFTLKIRSTKLEDSAMYFCASRRQGNTEAFFGQGTRLTVV.

The V and J genes are TRBV10-1 and TRBJ2-5; 9 bases line up with TRBD2. V shed 0 bases and J 1 base; nucleotides not matched to a gene: 3. Germline loops: CDR1 WNHNN, CDR2 SYGVQD (reference sequence). This CDR3 contains 16 residues. CDR3 in amino acids: CASSESGSGGQETQYF. The CDR3 coding sequence is TGCGCCAGCAGTGAGTCCGGTAGCGGGGGCCAAGAGACCCAGTACTTC.

The V gene is TRBV19, the J gene TRBJ1-2, with TRBD1 identical over 8 bases. The ends lost 0 bases at V and 5 bases at J; junction bases unmatched: 14. Germline CDR1 and CDR2: LNHDA and SQIVND (reference sequence). The CDR3 length is 18 residues. As DNA, the CDR3 is TGTGCCAGTAGTATAGATAAGCAGGGGGCTTGGAAGTGGTATGGCTACACCTTC. It is translated as CASSIDKQGAWKWYGYTF.

CDR3 DNA: TGTGCCAGCAGGACAGGGGTTAGAGAAAAACTGTTTTTT. It codes for CASRTGVREKLFF. This sequence joins TRBV6-1 and TRBJ1-4; 8 bases match TRBD1. V was pared by 6 bases and J by 8 bases, with 5 bases of the junction left unmatched. CDR1 and CDR2 from the germline V gene are MNHNS and SASEGT. The CDR3 runs to 13 residues.

The chain combines TRBV11-2 with TRBJ2-2, with 13 bases identical to TRBD2. CDR3 length: 16 residues. V was pared by 6 bases and J by 1 base, with 2 bases of the junction left unmatched. Germline V gene lookup returns CDR1 SGHAT and CDR2 FQNNGV. CDR3 in DNA: TGTGCCAGCAGTCGGACTAGCGGGAGGAACACCGGGGAGCTGTTTTTT. It codes for CASSRTSGRNTGELFF.

Only one count was recorded for this clone. This chain links TRBV2 with TRBJ2-3; D is possibly TRBD2 (6 bases). Germline V gene sequence: CDR1 SNHLY, CDR2 FYNNEI. The CDR3 consists of 14 residues. Here the CDR3 reads CGVGGSDRTDTQYF. CDR3 DNA: TGTGGCGTGGGAGGAAGCGACCGCACAGATACGCAGTATTTT.

The V call is TRBV7-9, the J call TRBJ2-7; no firm D call. Germline-derived CDR1 and CDR2 are SEHNR and FQNEAQ (reference sequence). Trimming took off 0 bases at V and 3 bases at J, with 6 bases between the two ends. This CDR3 spans 13 amino acids. The CDR3 bases are TGTGCCAGCAGCTTAGCGCGTAACTACGAGCAGTACTTC. Translated: CASSLARNYEQYF.

CDR3 bases: TGTGCCAGTAGTATCCAGGGACAGGGGGCAGATACGCAGTATTTT. Its translation is CASSIQGQGADTQYF. The chain combines TRBV19 with TRBJ2-3, with 11 bases lining up with TRBD1. The V segment lost 3 bases and the J segment 4 bases; nucleotides outside the gene matches: 3. CDR3 length: 15 amino acids. Germline CDR1 is LNHDA and CDR2 is SQIVND (reference sequence).

Judged by abundance, this clone is medium-sized (0.01 to 0.1%). This rearrangement joins TRBV4-3 to TRBJ2-7; 8 positions match TRBD1. CDR1 and CDR2 (germline): LGHNA, YSLEER. V lost 3 bases and J lost 4; bases outside the gene matches: 11. The CDR3 has 16 residues. The CDR3 sequence is CASSHEMGTGGYEQYF. DNA for the CDR3: TGCGCCAGCAGCCACGAGATGGGGACAGGTGGGTACGAGCAGTACTTC.

The chain is built from TRBV19 and TRBJ1-2, with no clear D. Trimming cost V 3 bases and J 5 bases, with 22 bases left between them. This CDR3 has 17 amino acids. Looked up from germline, CDR1 is LNHDA and CDR2 is SQIVND (reference sequence). The CDR3 DNA reads as TGTGCCAGTAGTATCGATATCGTGTCTGCCAGAAAATATGGCTACACCTTC. This translates into CASSIDIVSARKYGYTF. The full variable domain, rest sourced from reference TRBV19 and TRBJ1-2, is DGGITQSPKYLFRKEGQNVTLSCEQNLNHDAMYWYRQDPGQGLRLIYYSQIVNDFQKGDIAEGYSVSREKKESFPLTVTSAQKNPTAFYLCASSIDIVSARKYGYTFGSGTRLTVV.

The chain carries TRBV4-1 and TRBJ1-3; D gene ambiguous. The germline gives CDR1 MGHRA, CDR2 YSYEKL. The CDR3 has 15 residues. Trimming removed 1 base from V and 4 bases from J, with 11 bases in between. The CDR3 region is CASSQAASQGNTIYF. The CDR3 DNA reads TGCGCCAGCAGCCAAGCAGCTTCACAAGGAAACACCATATATTTT.

The J gene is TRBJ2-7, the V gene TRBV6-1, with D perhaps matching TRBD1 (6 bases). In germline, CDR1 is MNHNS, CDR2 SASEGT. Trimming took off 10 bases at V and 3 bases at J, with 16 bases between the two ends. This CDR3 is 13 amino acids long. The CDR3 loop reads CATLGQILYEQYF. The CDR3, as DNA: TGTGCCACACTCGGACAGATTCTCTACGAGCAGTACTTC.

The rearrangement joins TRBV13 to TRBJ2-1; 8 bases match TRBD1. The CDR3 runs to 16 residues. The trim removed 0 bases at V and 4 bases at J, leaving 5 bases unmatched. Germline lookup yields CDR1 PRHDT and CDR2 FYEKMQ (reference sequence). As DNA, the CDR3 is TGTGCCAGCAGCTTAGGGGACAGGGAGGTTTACAATGAGCAGTTCTTC. This translates into CASSLGDREVYNEQFF. Variable domain in full (rest from reference TRBV13 and TRBJ2-1): AAGVIQSPRHLIKEKRETATLKCYPIPRHDTVYWYQQGPGQDPQFLISFYEKMQSDKGSIPDRFSAQQFSDYHSELNMSSLELGDSALYFCASSLGDREVYNEQFFGPGTRLTVL.

This clone was picked up one time. V usage is TRBV19 and J usage is TRBJ1-2, with D perhaps matching TRBD1 (6 bases). V lost 3 bases and J 7 bases, leaving 18 bases between the germline ends. Germline loops: CDR1 LNHDA, CDR2 SQIVND (reference sequence). This CDR3 has 15 residues. The CDR3 DNA reads as TGTGCCAGTAGTATCGGGGGCAGGGGATTGAGTGGCTACACCTTC. Amino acids: CASSIGGRGLSGYTF.

This rearrangement joins TRBV29-1 to TRBJ1-5; D might be TRBD1 (5 bases). Germline V gene lookup returns CDR1 SQVTM and CDR2 ANQGSEA. V lost 5 bases and J 6 bases, leaving 17 bases between the germline ends. The CDR3 has 14 amino acids. CDR3 nucleotides: TGCAGCGTTATTCTGAGGGGACGGGGTCAGCCCCAGCATTTT. Translation gives CSVILRGRGQPQHF. Full variable domain (remainder filled in from reference TRBV29-1 and TRBJ1-5): SAVISQKPSRDICQRGTSLTIQCQVDSQVTMMFWYRQQPGQSLTLIATANQGSEATYESGFVIDKFPISRPNLTFSTLTVSNMSPEDSSIYLCSVILRGRGQPQHFGDGTRLSIL.

This chain links TRBV4-1 with TRBJ2-6, with a possible D match to TRBD1 (6 bases). There are 17 residues in the CDR3. Germline loops: CDR1 MGHRA, CDR2 YSYEKL. V lost 5 bases to trimming and J lost 4 bases, with 18 bases between them. This CDR3 reads CASSARYRDSGANVLTF. CDR3 coding DNA: TGCGCCAGCAGCGCTCGATACAGGGATTCGGGGGCCAACGTCCTGACTTTC.

The rearrangement links TRBV28 to TRBJ1-5; 7 bases agree with TRBD1. Trimming took 3 bases from V and 2 from J; bases not matched to a gene: 4. CDR3 size: 15 residues. Germline V lookup: CDR1 MDHEN, CDR2 SYDVKM. CDR3 sequence (DNA): TGTGCCAGCAGTTTGGGCGGACAGGGCAATCAGCCCCAGCATTTT. Translation: CASSLGGQGNQPQHF.

J is TRBJ2-7 and V is TRBV6-6; D could derive from TRBD1 or TRBD2 (5 bases each). CDR1 and CDR2 (germline): MNHNY, SVGAGI (reference sequence). V was clipped by 5 bases and J by 3 bases, with 14 bases between them. The CDR3 covers 14 residues. The CDR3 spells CASSPRSRGYEQYF. The CDR3 bases are TGTGCCAGCAGTCCAAGATCGAGGGGCTACGAGCAGTACTTC.

The chain uses TRBV19 and TRBJ2-3, with TRBD1 identical over 11 bases. The germline CDR1 and CDR2 sequences are LNHDA and SQIVND (reference sequence). After removal of 1 base from V and 7 bases from J, the junction contained 1 base not matched to a gene. This CDR3 is 14 amino acids long. The CDR3 DNA reads TGTGCCAGTAGTATAGGGACAGGGGGCTATACGCAGTATTTT. Its protein product is CASSIGTGGYTQYF.

This rearrangement joins TRBV18 to TRBJ2-3; tentative D call: TRBD2 (6 bases). Trimming left V 2 bases short and J 0 bases short, with 9 bases between. The germline CDR1 and CDR2 sequences are KGHSH and LQKENI. The CDR3 runs to 15 residues. The CDR3 here is CASSPRAGSTDTQYF. The CDR3 region has the DNA TGTGCCAGCTCACCAAGGGCGGGAAGCACAGATACGCAGTATTTT.

The chain employs TRBV5-1 and TRBJ1-1; D gene ambiguous. CDR3 length equals 13 residues. The V end was cut by 2 bases, the J end by 0 bases, with 5 bases between. Per germline, CDR1 SGHRS and CDR2 YFSETQ. Here the CDR3 reads CASSLTLNTEAFF. The CDR3 coding sequence is TGCGCCAGCAGCTTAACGCTGAACACTGAAGCTTTCTTT.

The chain is built from TRBV19 and TRBJ1-2; 7 positions agree with TRBD1. CDR3 length: 14 amino acids. V was pared by 4 bases and J by 3 bases, with 5 bases of the junction left unmatched. CDR1 and CDR2 (germline): LNHDA, SQIVND (reference sequence). The DNA for the CDR3 is TGTGCCAGTAGTAGGGCAGGGGGGGACTATGGCTACACCTTC. Its translation is CASSRAGGDYGYTF.

V and J are TRBV4-2 and TRBJ2-1, with 8 nucleotides matching TRBD2. Germline lookup yields CDR1 LGHNA and CDR2 YNFKEQ. V was clipped by 0 bases and J by 9 bases; unmatched bases: 10. The CDR3 is made up of 16 amino acids. CDR3 sequence: CASSQDFAGGKVEQFF. Here the CDR3 DNA reads TGTGCCAGCAGCCAAGACTTTGCGGGAGGAAAAGTTGAGCAGTTCTTC.

The rearrangement joins TRBV6-1 to TRBJ2-1; 12 bases are a match to TRBD2. The CDR3 length is 16 residues. V trimming: 2 bases; J trimming: 3 bases; junction bases outside the gene matches: 2. Germline CDR1 reads MNHNS; CDR2 reads SASEGT. CDR3 in DNA: TGTGCCAGCAGTGAACTAGCGGGGGGGCTCTACAATGAGCAGTTCTTC. Translation gives CASSELAGGLYNEQFF.